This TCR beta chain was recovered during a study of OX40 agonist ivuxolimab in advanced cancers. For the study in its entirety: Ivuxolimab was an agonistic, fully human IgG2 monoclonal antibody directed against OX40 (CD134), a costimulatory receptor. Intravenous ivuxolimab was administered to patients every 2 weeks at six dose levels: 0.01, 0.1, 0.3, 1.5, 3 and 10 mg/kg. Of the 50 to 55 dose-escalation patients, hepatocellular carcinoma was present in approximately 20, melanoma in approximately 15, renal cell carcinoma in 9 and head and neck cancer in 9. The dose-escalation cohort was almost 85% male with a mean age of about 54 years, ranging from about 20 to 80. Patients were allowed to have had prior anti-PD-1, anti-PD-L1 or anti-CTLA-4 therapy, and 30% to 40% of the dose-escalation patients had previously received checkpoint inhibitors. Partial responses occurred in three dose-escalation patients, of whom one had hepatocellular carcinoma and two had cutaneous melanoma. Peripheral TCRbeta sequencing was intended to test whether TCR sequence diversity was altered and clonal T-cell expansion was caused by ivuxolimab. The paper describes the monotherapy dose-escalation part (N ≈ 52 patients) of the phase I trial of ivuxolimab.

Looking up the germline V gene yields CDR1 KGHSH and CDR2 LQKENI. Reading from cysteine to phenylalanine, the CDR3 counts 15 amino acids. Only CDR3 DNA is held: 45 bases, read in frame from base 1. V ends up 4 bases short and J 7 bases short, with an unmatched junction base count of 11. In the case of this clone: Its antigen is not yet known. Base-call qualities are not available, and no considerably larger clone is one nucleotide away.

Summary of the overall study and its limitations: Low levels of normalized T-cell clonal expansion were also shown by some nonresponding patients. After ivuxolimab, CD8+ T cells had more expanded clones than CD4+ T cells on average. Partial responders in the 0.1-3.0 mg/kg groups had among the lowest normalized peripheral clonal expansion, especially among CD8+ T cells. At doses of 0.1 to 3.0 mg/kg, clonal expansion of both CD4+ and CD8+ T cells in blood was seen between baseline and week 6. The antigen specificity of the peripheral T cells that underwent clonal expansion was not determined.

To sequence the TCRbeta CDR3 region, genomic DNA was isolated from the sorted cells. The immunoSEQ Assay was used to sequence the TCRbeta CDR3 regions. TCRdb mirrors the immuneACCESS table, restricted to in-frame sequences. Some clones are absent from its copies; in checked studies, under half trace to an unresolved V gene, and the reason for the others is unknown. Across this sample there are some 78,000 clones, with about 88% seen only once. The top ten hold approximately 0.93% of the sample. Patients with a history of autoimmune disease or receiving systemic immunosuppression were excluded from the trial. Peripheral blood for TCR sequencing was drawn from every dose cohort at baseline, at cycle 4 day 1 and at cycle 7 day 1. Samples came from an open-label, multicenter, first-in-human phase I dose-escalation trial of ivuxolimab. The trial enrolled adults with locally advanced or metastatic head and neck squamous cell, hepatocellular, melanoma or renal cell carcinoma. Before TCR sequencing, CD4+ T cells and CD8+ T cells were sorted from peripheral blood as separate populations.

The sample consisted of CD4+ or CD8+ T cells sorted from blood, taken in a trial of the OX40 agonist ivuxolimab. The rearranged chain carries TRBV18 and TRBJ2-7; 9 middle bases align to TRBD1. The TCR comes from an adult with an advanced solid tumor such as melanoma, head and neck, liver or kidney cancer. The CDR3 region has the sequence CASSLTQSTGGEQYF. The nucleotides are TGTGCCAGCTCACTTACCCAATCGACAGGGGGAGAGCAGTACTTC.